The next 23 T cell receptor beta chains were all read from a single sample in a study of response to subunit inactivated influenza vaccine. TCRdb redid the calling of the RT-PCR reads with MiXCR, one entry per CDR3 protein. The sample includes about 800,000 distinct CDR3 sequences, 21% of them seen just once. The source was PBMCs from blood, collected more than 4 days after vaccination. The receptors shown here come from a man over 45 who received an inactivated influenza vaccine.

There are a few counts of this clonotype. The V gene is TRBV28, the J gene TRBJ2-1, with 12 bases fitting TRBD2. With V trimmed by 4 bases and J by 5 bases, 6 bases remained unmatched. This CDR3 spans 16 amino acids. Germline-derived CDR1 and CDR2 are MDHEN and SYDVKM. CDR3 loop: CASSSPSGRGDNEQFF. CDR3 sequence (DNA): TGTGCCAGCAGTTCCCCTAGCGGGAGGGGAGACAATGAGCAGTTCTTC.

V gene TRBV2 combines with J gene TRBJ2-7; D not certain. The V and J ends lost 3 bases and 4 bases respectively, with 10 bases between them. Germline-derived CDR1 and CDR2 are SNHLY and FYNNEI. The CDR3 length is 13 residues. The CDR3 here is CASSERWSYEQYF. The CDR3 nucleotides read TGTGCCAGCAGTGAGCGATGGTCGTACGAGCAGTACTTC.

The rearrangement joins TRBV15 to TRBJ2-1, with TRBD2 matching over 9 bases. The CDR3 covers 15 residues. The V segment lost 3 bases and the J segment 7 bases; nucleotides outside the gene matches: 7. The germline gives CDR1 LNHNV, CDR2 YYDKDF (reference sequence). The CDR3 is CATSRGRREGNEQFF. The CDR3 DNA sequence: TGTGCCACCAGCAGGGGTCGGCGGGAGGGTAATGAGCAGTTCTTC.

This rearrangement joins TRBV20-1 to TRBJ2-5, with D tentatively TRBD1 (6 bases). Between the trimmed V and J ends, which lost 0 bases and 2 bases, there was a span of 13 bases. Germline assignment: CDR1 DFQATT and CDR2 SNEGSKA (reference sequence). CDR3 length: 15 amino acids. DNA for the CDR3: TGCAGTGCTAGAGATTATACCAGGGGACAAGAGACCCAGTACTTC. This gives the protein CSARDYTRGQETQYF.

The gene calls are TRBV7-2 and TRBJ1-6; the D is unclear. CDR3 length: 16 amino acids. Germline V lookup: CDR1 SGHTA, CDR2 FQGNSA. Trimming took 0 bases from V and 7 from J, leaving 13 bases between them. CDR3 nucleotide sequence: TGTGCCAGCAGCTTAGCGCGGGGAGCCAGGAATTCACCCCTCCACTTT. Its protein product is CASSLARGARNSPLHF.

The chain links TRBV6-2 or TRBV6-3 to TRBJ2-5; 9 positions match TRBD2. V lost 6 bases and J lost 2; bases outside the gene matches: 10. CDR1 is MNHEY and CDR2 is SVGEGT in the germline V gene. The CDR3 contains 16 residues. The CDR3 DNA is TGTGCCAGCAGCTCGTCGGGTAGCGGGGGACAAGAGACCCAGTACTTC. This translates into CASSSSGSGGQETQYF.

The rearrangement links TRBV14 to TRBJ2-5; D tentatively fits TRBD1 or TRBD2 (5 bases each). The CDR3 runs to 13 residues. Trimming took off 2 bases at V and 7 bases at J, with 11 bases between the two ends. Germline CDR1 is SGHDN and CDR2 is FVKESK. The CDR3 here is CASSQPGTLTQYF. The CDR3 coding sequence is TGTGCCAGCAGCCAACCCGGGACCCTGACCCAGTACTTC.

This clonotype was observed many times. The rearrangement links TRBV5-1 to TRBJ2-7, with 8 bases fitting TRBD1. In germline, CDR1 is SGHRS, CDR2 YFSETQ. The CDR3 consists of 12 residues. The V segment lost 4 bases and the J segment 6 bases; nucleotides outside the gene matches: 3. The CDR3 region is CASSHGQGEQYF. The CDR3, as DNA: TGCGCCAGCAGCCACGGACAGGGCGAGCAGTACTTC.

Only a few counts were recorded for this clonotype. The rearrangement joins TRBV4-2 to TRBJ1-3; D gene unclear. The CDR3 spans 16 residues. Deletions cut 3 bases from V and 0 bases from J, with 12 bases between. Germline V gives CDR1 LGHNA, CDR2 YNFKEQ. The CDR3 loop is CASSQGSANSGNTIYF. The CDR3 nucleotides are TGTGCCAGCAGCCAGGGTTCAGCGAACTCTGGAAACACCATATATTTT.

J is TRBJ2-5 and V is TRBV6-1, with D tentatively TRBD1 or TRBD2 (5 bases each). V was clipped by 6 bases and J by 4 bases, with 12 bases between them. The CDR3 totals 13 residues. The germline V gene encodes CDR1 MNHNS and CDR2 SASEGT. CDR3 nucleotide sequence: TGTGCCAGCAGCGAGGGGTCCGTAGAGACCCAGTACTTC. This encodes CASSEGSVETQYF.

The chain is built from TRBV7-3 and TRBJ2-3; no reliable D call. From germline, CDR1 is SGHTA and CDR2 FQGTGA. The CDR3 is made up of 14 amino acids. Trimming removed 5 bases from V and 2 bases from J, with 11 bases in between. CDR3 sequence: CASSRSPDTDTQYF. The CDR3 region has the DNA TGTGCCAGCAGCCGTAGCCCCGACACAGATACGCAGTATTTT.

This clonotype turned up a few times. This chain uses TRBV10-3 with TRBJ1-5; a possible D gene is TRBD1 (6 bases). The CDR3 is 14 residues long. The germline V gene has CDR1 ENHRY and CDR2 SYGVKD. V was trimmed by 6 bases and J by 7 bases, leaving 16 bases between them. The CDR3 region has the DNA TGTGCCATCAGCCAGGCGGGGGCTGGACAGCCCCAGCATTTT. Protein product: CAISQAGAGQPQHF.

This clonotype has ten or more counts. The J gene is TRBJ2-1, the V gene TRBV5-1; TRBD1 might be the D (5 bases). Trimming took off 0 bases at V and 2 bases at J, with 9 bases between the two ends. Germline lookup yields CDR1 SGHRS and CDR2 YFSETQ. The CDR3 has 15 amino acids. The chain's CDR3 is CASSLGQSTYNEQFF. DNA for the CDR3: TGCGCCAGCAGCTTGGGACAGTCCACCTACAATGAGCAGTTCTTC.

This clonotype appeared a few times. This sequence joins TRBV18 and TRBJ2-3, with D possibly TRBD2 on 6 matching bases. V was shortened by 3 bases and J by 5 bases, with 18 bases between the two germline ends. Looked up from germline, CDR1 is KGHSH and CDR2 is LQKENI. The CDR3 spans 16 residues. The CDR3 nucleotides are TGTGCCAGCTCACCCCCCACGGGAGCTTTAAAAGATACGCAGTATTTT. Protein sequence: CASSPPTGALKDTQYF.

This chain joins TRBV29-1 and TRBJ2-3; D gene unclear. The CDR3 totals 11 residues. Germline V gene sequence: CDR1 SQVTM, CDR2 ANQGSEA. V was clipped by 2 bases and J by 1 base, with 1 base between them. CDR3 protein: CSVERTDTQYF. The CDR3 nucleotides read TGCAGCGTTGAACGCACAGATACGCAGTATTTT.

J is TRBJ2-2 and V is TRBV5-1; D remains unclear. The CDR3 has 15 residues. Per the germline V gene, CDR1 is SGHRS and CDR2 is YFSETQ. Trimming removed 4 bases at V and 6 bases at J, with 16 bases between. CDR3 coding DNA: TGCGCCAGCAGCCCCGCGACATCCGAGTCCGGGGAGCTGTTTTTT. Its translation is CASSPATSESGELFF.

This clonotype has only a few counts. The CDR3: CASSLPGVYGYTF. In nucleotides, the CDR3 is TGCGCCAGCAGCTTACCCGGGGTCTATGGCTACACCTTC. The chain couples TRBV5-1 to TRBJ1-2; D gene ambiguous. The CDR3 is made up of 13 amino acids. The V and J ends lost 2 bases and 4 bases respectively, with 9 bases between them. Germline CDR1 and CDR2: SGHRS and YFSETQ.

This clonotype occurred a few times. The chain links TRBV6-1 to TRBJ2-7, with D perhaps matching TRBD2 (5 bases). The CDR3 contains 14 residues. V was trimmed by 1 base and J by 3 bases, leaving 10 bases between them. CDR1 MNHNS and CDR2 SASEGT come from the germline V gene. The CDR3 nucleotides read TGTGCCAGCAGTGAAGGAGGACTGGACTACGAGCAGTACTTC. It specifies CASSEGGLDYEQYF.

The rearrangement joins TRBV20-1 to TRBJ2-2, with unresolved D. CDR1 DFQATT and CDR2 SNEGSKA come from the germline V gene (reference sequence). The CDR3 contains 13 residues. Trimming left V 2 bases short and J 0 bases short, with 4 bases between. The CDR3 spells CSARRPNTGELFF. In nucleotides, the CDR3 is TGCAGTGCTAGAAGGCCGAACACCGGGGAGCTGTTTTTT.

In this sample, this clonotype turned up many times. The chain has TRBV5-1 and TRBJ2-3, with 7 bases matching TRBD1. The CDR3 loop spans 13 amino acids. The ends lost 5 bases at V and 3 bases at J; junction bases unmatched: 3. In germline, CDR1 is SGHRS, CDR2 YFSETQ. The DNA of the CDR3 is TGCGCCAGCAGTCGGGGACAGACAGATACGCAGTATTTT. Translated: CASSRGQTDTQYF.

This chain links TRBV6-2 or TRBV6-3 with TRBJ2-2; 9 bases fit TRBD2. CDR3 length equals 16 residues. Trimming took 2 bases from V and 5 from J; bases not matched to a gene: 6. CDR1 is MNHEY, CDR2 SVGEGT, per germline. This chain's CDR3 is CASSYVAGERTGELFF. For the CDR3, the DNA is TGTGCCAGCAGTTACGTAGCGGGAGAGCGAACCGGGGAGCTGTTTTTT.

This rearrangement joins TRBV2 to TRBJ1-1; D might be TRBD1 (6 bases). There are 15 residues in the CDR3. V was cut by 5 bases and J by 5 bases, with 18 bases left in between. Germline loops: CDR1 SNHLY, CDR2 FYNNEI. The CDR3 sequence is CASSPRTVSGTEAFF. For the CDR3, the DNA is TGTGCCAGCAGTCCGCGGACAGTTTCGGGGACTGAAGCTTTCTTT.

J is TRBJ1-1 and V is TRBV29-1; D is possibly TRBD1 (5 bases). With 3 bases removed from V and 4 bases from J, the gap between germline ends came to 18 bases. Germline-derived CDR1 and CDR2 are SQVTM and ANQGSEA. This CDR3 has 15 amino acids. The CDR3 protein is CSVDGQGGVITEAFF. DNA of the CDR3: TGCAGCGTTGACGGGCAGGGCGGCGTAATCACTGAAGCTTTCTTT.